This T cell receptor beta chain is from a study of T cells in Graves' hyperthyroidism and ophthalmopathy. Study-level background: Peripheral blood was taken when the disease was first diagnosed, before any treatment began.

This clonotype was seen at least ten times. The antigen is undetermined. Study results and caveats: From stable hyperthyroidism, ophthalmopathy was set apart by a 13 V-J model.

Per the germline V gene, CDR1 is SGHRS and CDR2 is YFSETQ. This CDR3 has 15 amino acids. V shed 7 bases and J 3 bases; nucleotides not matched to a gene: 9. Using RNA transcripts as the source, TCR beta CDR3 regions were amplified. HTBI primers drove first-round RT-PCR of the TCR CDR3. TCRdb used MiXCR to reprocess the multiplex PCR reads, holding one entry per CDR3 protein. The sample contains roughly 240,000 distinct CDR3 sequences, about 17% of which appear only once. The TCR was taken from a woman aged 18-29 years with Graves' ophthalmopathy. Sequencing was done on a sample of blood. This chain links TRBV5-1 with TRBJ2-1, with TRBD2 matching 8 bases. The CDR3 region has the DNA TGCGCCAGCCAGGCGGGGGGCGCGAACTACAATGAGCAGTTCTTC. This codes for CASQAGGANYNEQFF.